These 23 T cell receptor beta chains originate from one sample sequenced in a study of cytomegalovirus exposure and HLA in healthy donors. Primers included in the PCR were 60 Vbeta and 13 Jbeta primers. Assay used: immunoSEQ multiplex PCR; TCRdb lists only in-frame clones, some missing. This table lists 40,000 to 50,000 clones. The sequencing input was PBMCs. The receptors shown here come from a woman in her 30s in good health and CMV-seronegative.

The chain couples TRBV4-2 to TRBJ2-1; the match to TRBD2 covers 9 bases. Germline V gene data show CDR1 as LGHNA and CDR2 as YNFKEQ. Unmatched junction bases numbered 2, after V lost 2 bases and J lost 3 bases. The CDR3 spans 15 residues. CDR3 coding DNA: TGTGCCAGCAGCCAAAATAGCGGGAGCTACAATGAGCAGTTCTTC. It encodes CASSQNSGSYNEQFF.

This chain's CDR3 is CASRQGTGQGGYTF. DNA for the CDR3: TGTGCCAGCAGACAGGGGACAGGGCAGGGCGGCTACACCTTC. This chain joins TRBV6-5 and TRBJ1-2; 9 bases are shared with TRBD1. CDR1 MNHEY and CDR2 SVGAGI come from the germline V gene. This CDR3 is 14 amino acids long. V dropped 6 bases and J dropped 8; count of bases not matched to a gene: 10.

The chain links TRBV6-1 to TRBJ2-7, with D possibly matching TRBD2 (5 bases). Germline V lookup: CDR1 MNHNS, CDR2 SASEGT. The CDR3 is 13 residues long. V was shortened by 8 bases and J by 7 bases, with 18 bases between the two germline ends. Here the CDR3 reads CASGAMGWEEQYF. The DNA of the CDR3 is TGTGCCAGCGGAGCCATGGGATGGGAGGAGCAGTACTTC.

A note on this clone: The germline gene is not matched at one end of the junction; a read error may be the cause. The V and J genes are TRBV30 and TRBJ1-5; tentative D call: TRBD1 (6 bases). Germline loops: CDR1 GTSNPN, CDR2 SVGIG (reference sequence). The CDR3 spans 13 residues. The CDR3 loop reads CACNQGNDQHQHF. CDR3 nucleotides: TGTGCCTGCAACCAGGGGAATGATCAGCACCAGCATTTT.

The J gene is TRBJ2-1, the V gene TRBV6-5, with D tentatively TRBD2 (5 bases). This CDR3 is 15 amino acids long. Germline values: CDR1 MNHEY, CDR2 SVGAGI. V was trimmed by 3 bases and J by 7 bases, leaving 16 bases between them. The CDR3 DNA is TGTGCCAGCAGTTATCGTGGGGAGCACCTTAATGAGCAGTTCTTC. Amino acids: CASSYRGEHLNEQFF.

The CDR3 sequence is CASSQVSGLGDNEQFF. CDR3 nucleotide sequence: TGTGCCAGCAGCCAAGTTTCCGGACTAGGGGACAATGAGCAGTTCTTC. The rearrangement uses TRBV4-2 and TRBJ2-1; 7 bases line up with TRBD2. This CDR3 is built from 16 residues. CDR1 is LGHNA and CDR2 is YNFKEQ in the germline V gene. Trimming removed 1 base from V and 5 bases from J; junction bases left unmatched: 8.

The chain recombines TRBV18 with TRBJ2-7; the D gene is possibly TRBD1 (5 bases). Germline values: CDR1 KGHSH, CDR2 LQKENI. With 4 bases removed from V and 2 bases from J, the gap between germline ends came to 9 bases. CDR3 length: 13 residues. The CDR3 sequence: CASSRGGAYEQYF. CDR3 DNA: TGTGCCAGCTCACGGGGCGGTGCCTACGAGCAGTACTTC.

The chain joins TRBV27 to TRBJ1-2, with no clear D. CDR3 length: 16 amino acids. Germline V CDR1 and CDR2: MNHEY, SMNVEV (reference sequence). Trimming cost V 5 bases and J 4 bases, with 20 bases left between them. The CDR3 sequence: CASSPVLEENSYGYTF. DNA of the CDR3: TGTGCCAGCAGTCCGGTGCTCGAAGAGAACAGCTATGGCTACACCTTC.

The chain employs TRBV15 and TRBJ2-7; D is possibly TRBD2 (6 bases). The CDR3 loop spans 16 amino acids. The V gene lost 2 bases and the J gene lost 2 bases, with 16 bases spanning the gap. Germline lookup yields CDR1 LNHNV and CDR2 YYDKDF (reference sequence). The CDR3 loop is CATSRSELAPTYEQYF. The CDR3 coding sequence is TGTGCCACCAGCAGATCGGAGCTAGCGCCCACCTACGAGCAGTACTTC.

V usage is TRBV5-1 and J usage is TRBJ1-4; a possible D gene is TRBD1 (5 bases). V lost 0 bases to trimming and J lost 8 bases, with 11 bases between them. Germline V gene sequence: CDR1 SGHRS, CDR2 YFSETQ. This CDR3 has 14 amino acids. The CDR3 spells CASSLDRIDEKLFF. The CDR3 DNA is TGCGCCAGCAGCTTGGACAGGATTGACGAAAAACTGTTTTTT.

The chain has TRBV7-2 and TRBJ1-1, with D possibly being TRBD1 (6 bases). This CDR3 region has 14 residues. The V end was cut by 1 base, the J end by 1 base, with 7 bases between. The V gene's germline CDR1 is SGHTA and CDR2 FQGNSA. The CDR3 is CASSLGTANTEAFF. In nucleotides, the CDR3 is TGTGCCAGCAGCTTAGGGACAGCGAACACTGAAGCTTTCTTT.

The chain carries TRBV11-2 and TRBJ2-2, with a weak D call TRBD2 (5 bases). Per germline, CDR1 SGHAT and CDR2 FQNNGV. The CDR3 is made up of 14 amino acids. Trimming left V 5 bases short and J 4 bases short, with 11 bases between. The chain's CDR3 is CASSPARGTGELFF. CDR3 DNA: TGTGCCAGCAGCCCCGCTCGGGGCACCGGGGAGCTGTTTTTT.

CDR3 DNA: TGTGCCAGCGTAAATACAGGAACCTACGAGCAGTACTTC. This sequence encodes CASVNTGTYEQYF. This chain links TRBV7-8 with TRBJ2-7; maybe TRBD1 (5 bases). Deletions cut 8 bases from V and 2 bases from J, with 13 bases between. The CDR3 covers 13 residues. CDR1 is SGHVS and CDR2 is FQNEAQ in the germline V gene.

The chain couples TRBV7-9 to TRBJ2-1, with D maybe TRBD2 (6 bases). CDR1 and CDR2 (germline): SEHNR, FQNEAQ (reference sequence). This CDR3 spans 18 amino acids. Trimming cost V 5 bases and J 6 bases, with 26 bases left between them. The CDR3 nucleotides read TGTGCCAGCAGCCGGGGCGATCCGGGAGCGGGTGAAAGCAATGAGCAGTTCTTC. It codes for CASSRGDPGAGESNEQFF. Drawing the rest from reference TRBV7-9 and TRBJ2-1, the complete variable domain is DTGVSQNPRHKITKRGQNVTFRCDPISEHNRLYWYRQTLGQGPEFLTYFQNEAQLEKSRLLSDRFSAERPKGSFSTLEIQRTEQGDSAMYLCASSRGDPGAGESNEQFFGPGTRLTVL.

V is TRBV19 and J is TRBJ2-7, with a tentative D call TRBD1 (6 bases). The CDR3 is 13 amino acids. With 5 bases removed from V and 7 bases from J, the gap between germline ends came to 15 bases. Germline CDR1 is LNHDA and CDR2 is SQIVND (reference sequence). The CDR3 sequence is CASSWQGSREQYF. CDR3 bases: TGTGCCAGTAGTTGGCAGGGGTCGAGGGAGCAGTACTTC.

The chain links TRBV28 to TRBJ1-1; 7 nucleotides align to TRBD1. This CDR3 contains 13 residues. V was clipped by 4 bases and J by 3 bases; unmatched bases: 2. CDR1 MDHEN and CDR2 SYDVKM come from the germline V gene. The CDR3 DNA follows: TGTGCCAGCAGTTGGGACAGCGACACTGAAGCTTTCTTT. Protein product: CASSWDSDTEAFF.

The rearrangement uses TRBV11-2 and TRBJ2-3; D unclear. V dropped 3 bases and J dropped 2 bases, with 9 bases sitting between them. Germline values: CDR1 SGHAT, CDR2 FQNNGV. The CDR3 extends over 14 amino acids. As DNA, the CDR3 is TGTGCCAGCAGCTTTTCATTAGTCACAGATACGCAGTATTTT. This codes for CASSFSLVTDTQYF.

The chain couples TRBV29-1 to TRBJ1-2, with 10 bases matching TRBD1. Germline lookup yields CDR1 SQVTM and CDR2 ANQGSEA. The trim removed 4 bases at V and 2 bases at J, leaving 4 bases unmatched. The CDR3 has 14 residues. The CDR3 reads CSVATGGLNYGYTF. Written as DNA, the CDR3 is TGCAGCGTTGCGACAGGGGGCCTAAACTATGGCTACACCTTC.

The CDR3 DNA reads as TGTGCCAGCAGTCCAGGGGTTTTGGACACTGAAGCTTTCTTT. It encodes CASSPGVLDTEAFF. V and J are TRBV6-5 and TRBJ1-1; perhaps TRBD1 as D (6 bases). CDR3 length: 14 residues. Germline V gene lookup returns CDR1 MNHEY and CDR2 SVGAGI. The V gene lost 5 bases and the J gene lost 3 bases, with 13 bases spanning the gap.

The chain has TRBV5-1 and TRBJ2-7; tentatively, D is TRBD1 (6 bases). Per the germline V gene, CDR1 is SGHRS and CDR2 is YFSETQ. The CDR3 runs 12 residues. The germline V and J ends were trimmed by 6 bases and 3 bases, with 10 bases remaining between them. The CDR3 nucleotides are TGCGCCAGCACCGAGGACAGCTACGAGCAGTACTTC. Amino acids: CASTEDSYEQYF.

The chain is built from TRBV18 and TRBJ2-7, with D uncertain. CDR1 is KGHSH, CDR2 LQKENI, per germline. The CDR3 has 13 residues. Trimming shortened V by 6 bases and J by 3 bases, and 12 bases separated the two germline ends. The CDR3 nucleotides are TGTGCCAGCTCCAACAGCCCCGACTACGAGCAGTACTTC. Amino acid sequence: CASSNSPDYEQYF.

V usage is TRBV10-1 and J usage is TRBJ2-1; TRBD2 agrees at 13 bases. The germline CDR1 and CDR2 sequences are WNHNN and SYGVQD (reference sequence). CDR3 size: 17 residues. The V and J ends lost 6 bases and 4 bases, in that order; junction bases with no gene match: 9. In DNA, the CDR3 is TGCGCCAGCAGCCTCGGGGGGACTAGCGGGACTTACAATGAGCAGTTCTTC. Translated, it gives CASSLGGTSGTYNEQFF.

The J gene is TRBJ1-4, the V gene TRBV30; TRBD1 aligns across 8 bases. Germline-derived CDR1 and CDR2 are GTSNPN and SVGIG (reference sequence). Trimming cost V 6 bases and J 7 bases; bases outside gene matches: 4. This CDR3 comprises 12 residues. The CDR3 DNA is TGTGCCTGTGACAGGGGAGGTGAAAAACTGTTTTTT. Protein product: CACDRGGEKLFF.